Listed here is a single T cell receptor (beta chain). This sample was taken from a study of cytomegalovirus exposure and HLA in healthy donors. TCRdb's copy holds only in-frame clones and misses some; the assay was immunoSEQ multiplex PCR. Here the sample spans about 140,000 clones, approximately 87% being singletons. The specimen sequenced was PBMCs. The clonotype originates from a man between 18 and 29 years old in good health and CMV-seronegative.

Here the CDR3 DNA reads TGTGCCAGCAGCCGCGGACAGGGGTTAATGAATGAGCAGTTCTTC. This encodes CASSRGQGLMNEQFF. The chain couples TRBV11-2 to TRBJ2-1; TRBD1 agrees at 9 bases. V was clipped by 5 bases and J by 7 bases; unmatched bases: 9. Germline CDR1 and CDR2: SGHAT and FQNNGV. The CDR3 runs 15 residues.